These 16 T cell receptor beta chains share one sample of origin, sequenced in a study of cytomegalovirus exposure and HLA in healthy donors. 60 Vbeta and 13 Jbeta primers were used in PCR. The assay was immunoSEQ multiplex PCR, and TCRdb's table has in-frame clones only and misses some. In the table there are approximately 170,000 clones, roughly 70% of which are singletons. Sequencing used PBMCs. These TCRs come from a woman between 18 and 29 years old in good health and CMV-seropositive.

The chain joins TRBV29-1 to TRBJ2-1; TRBD2 matches at 12 bases. This CDR3 spans 13 amino acids. J lost 7 bases, V lost 7 bases, and 5 bases had no gene match. Germline loops: CDR1 SQVTM, CDR2 ANQGSEA. CDR3 coding DNA: TGCAGCGGTGGACTAGCGGGGCGTAATGAGCAGTTCTTC. It codes for CSGGLAGRNEQFF.

This chain uses TRBV4-3 with TRBJ2-1, with TRBD1 as a possible D gene (5 bases). The length of the CDR3 is 15 residues. CDR1 and CDR2 (germline): LGHNA, YSLEER. Trimming shortened V by 0 bases and J by 2 bases, and 8 bases separated the two germline ends. The CDR3 loop reads CASSQEQTAYNEQFF. As DNA, the CDR3 is TGCGCCAGCAGCCAAGAACAGACAGCCTACAATGAGCAGTTCTTC.

This chain links TRBV7-2 with TRBJ1-2, with D tentatively TRBD1 (6 bases). The CDR3 is 13 amino acids. V lost 5 bases and J lost 5, with 12 bases in between. Germline CDR1 reads SGHTA; CDR2 reads FQGNSA. Written as DNA, the CDR3 is TGTGCCAGCAGCGAATATCAGGGGTATGGCTACACCTTC. It translates to CASSEYQGYGYTF.

This sequence joins TRBV4-1 and TRBJ2-2, with D possibly TRBD1 on 6 matching bases. This CDR3 region has 16 residues. The V end lost 3 bases, the J end lost 3 bases, and 14 bases lay between the germline ends. Germline CDR1 reads MGHRA; CDR2 reads YSYEKL. The chain's CDR3 is CASSQWGHTYTGELFF. In DNA form, the CDR3 reads TGCGCCAGCAGCCAGTGGGGACATACCTACACCGGGGAGCTGTTTTTT.

The J gene is TRBJ1-2, the V gene TRBV30; perhaps TRBD1 as D (5 bases). The V gene's germline CDR1 is GTSNPN and CDR2 SVGIG (reference sequence). The CDR3 is 14 amino acids. The ends were cut back, 0 bases at V and 0 bases at J, with 8 bases in the middle. The CDR3 reads CAWSVGGANYGYTF. Written as DNA, the CDR3 is TGTGCCTGGAGTGTCGGGGGGGCTAACTATGGCTACACCTTC.

The chain couples TRBV15 to TRBJ1-5; D might be TRBD1 (6 bases). Germline V CDR1 and CDR2: LNHNV, YYDKDF (reference sequence). The V end was cut by 3 bases, the J end by 5 bases, with 17 bases between. CDR3 size: 16 residues. CDR3 loop: CATSRGAQGSYQPQHF. The CDR3 nucleotides are TGTGCCACCAGCAGGGGGGCTCAGGGGTCATATCAGCCCCAGCATTTT.

V and J are TRBV14 and TRBJ2-3, with D hard to call. The CDR3 runs to 11 residues. V was shortened by 8 bases and J by 9 bases, with 12 bases between the two germline ends. CDR1 is SGHDN and CDR2 is FVKESK in the germline V gene. The DNA for the CDR3 is TGTGCCAGCTCCCACGGGTTGACGCAGTATTTT. This sequence encodes CASSHGLTQYF.

This clone was detected only a few times. The V and J genes are TRBV5-4 and TRBJ2-5, with 8 nucleotides matching TRBD1. V lost 0 bases, J lost 5 bases, and 3 bases stayed unmatched. Germline V lookup: CDR1 SGHNT, CDR2 YYREEE (reference sequence). This CDR3 is built from 14 residues. The CDR3 reads CASSLAGGRETQYF. CDR3 nucleotides: TGTGCCAGCAGCTTGGCAGGGGGCCGGGAGACCCAGTACTTC. Full variable domain (remainder filled in from reference TRBV5-4 and TRBJ2-5): ETGVTQSPTHLIKTRGQQVTLRCSSQSGHNTVSWYQQALGQGPQFIFQYYREEENGRGNFPPRFSGLQFPNYSSELNVNALELDDSALYLCASSLAGGRETQYFGPGTRLLVL.

The V gene is TRBV2, the J gene TRBJ1-2; no definite D call. The CDR3 spans 15 residues. Trimming shortened V by 5 bases and J by 3 bases, and 16 bases separated the two germline ends. Germline assignment: CDR1 SNHLY and CDR2 FYNNEI. Here the CDR3 reads CASSSLARTDYGYTF. Here the CDR3 DNA reads TGTGCCAGCAGTTCCCTCGCTCGAACGGACTATGGCTACACCTTC.

In its sample, this clone was seen a few times. CDR3 amino acids: CASSSTAPNTEAFF. The CDR3 DNA reads as TGTGCCAGCTCATCGACAGCGCCAAACACTGAAGCTTTCTTT. This chain joins TRBV18 and TRBJ1-1; maybe TRBD1 (5 bases). Trimming cost V 5 bases and J 2 bases, with 12 bases left between them. Germline V gives CDR1 KGHSH, CDR2 LQKENI. CDR3 size: 14 residues.

The chain employs TRBV28 and TRBJ1-2; D may be TRBD1 (5 bases). V lost 3 bases and J 0 bases, leaving 11 bases between the germline ends. CDR3 length equals 15 residues. Germline CDR1 is MDHEN and CDR2 is SYDVKM. CDR3 sequence reads: CASSLVRGPNYGYTF. Written as DNA, the CDR3 is TGTGCCAGCAGTTTGGTTAGGGGTCCTAACTATGGCTACACCTTC.

The table lists this clone with a count of one. J is TRBJ1-1 and V is TRBV5-5; TRBD1 might be the D (6 bases). This CDR3 is built from 14 residues. V was cut by 4 bases and J by 4 bases, with 14 bases left in between. Germline V gene data show CDR1 as SGHKS and CDR2 as YYEKEE (reference sequence). This CDR3 reads CASSGTGYGTEAFF. The CDR3 DNA reads as TGTGCCAGCAGCGGAACAGGGTATGGCACTGAAGCTTTCTTT.

This chain links TRBV5-1 with TRBJ2-5, with D uncertain. V lost 0 bases, J lost 5 bases, and 8 bases lay in between. CDR3 length: 13 residues. Germline assignment: CDR1 SGHRS and CDR2 YFSETQ. The CDR3 DNA reads as TGCGCCAGCAGCTTGGCTGAGATTGAGACCCAGTACTTC. It yields the protein CASSLAEIETQYF.

The CDR3 nucleotides read TGTGCCAGCAGCTTAGGGACCCGCCAGGGAGGGGGGACGGATATAGCCAAAAACATTCAGTACTTC. It specifies CASSLGTRQGGGTDIAKNIQYF. The chain employs TRBV7-6 and TRBJ2-4; D possibly corresponds to TRBD2 (7 bases). Trimming cost V 1 base and J 0 bases, with 28 bases left between them. The CDR3 is 22 amino acids. CDR1 and CDR2 from the germline V gene are SGHVS and FNYEAQ.

CDR3 bases: TGTGCCAGCAGTGCGGGGCTAGCGGGGGGTCAAGAGACCCAGTACTTC. This gives the protein CASSAGLAGGQETQYF. The V gene is TRBV6-1, the J gene TRBJ2-5, with 11 positions matching TRBD2. This CDR3 comprises 16 residues. The germline CDR1 and CDR2 sequences are MNHNS and SASEGT. V shed 4 bases, J shed 2 bases, and the junction held 6 bases outside the gene matches.

This rearrangement joins TRBV10-3 to TRBJ2-7; tentative D call: TRBD1 (6 bases). From germline, CDR1 is ENHRY and CDR2 SYGVKD. V was cut by 6 bases and J by 2 bases, with 17 bases left in between. The CDR3 sequence is 15 residues long. The CDR3 protein is CAIRTGTPGAYEQYF. The CDR3 DNA reads TGTGCCATCAGGACCGGGACACCAGGGGCCTACGAGCAGTACTTC.